Below, one T cell receptor (beta chain) is given with its context. A much larger clone sits a single nucleotide away, making a read error possible. Patients who underwent sequencing had shown CD8+CD57+ cell expansion by flow cytometry. This CDR3 has 14 amino acids. Germline CDR1 is SGHNT and CDR2 is YENEEA. This sample stems from a study of CD8+CD57+ T cells in acquired aplastic anemia. Template material for TCR beta VDJ and CDR3 profiling consisted of genomic DNA. TCRdb itself ran the reads through MiXCR, one entry per CDR3 protein. The sample records 150,000 or so distinct CDR3 sequences, around 47% being singletons.

The origin of this receptor is a human donor with aplastic anemia. What was sequenced was sorted CD4+, CD8+, or CD8+CD57+ T cells (not recorded which) from PBMCs. The chain recombines TRBV11-3 with TRBJ2-2; D is ambiguous. The CDR3 is CAGSFGEYTGELFF. The CDR3 nucleotides read TGTGCCGGCAGCTTTGGTGAATACACCGGGGAGCTGTTTTTT.